This TCR beta chain was observed in a study of PD-1 blockade in mismatch repair-deficient tumors. CDR3 length: 16 amino acids. Germline CDR1 is MNHEY and CDR2 is SMNVEV (reference sequence). Trimming took 5 bases from V and 0 from J, leaving 13 bases between them. TCRdb's table, derived via immunoSEQ multiplex PCR, lists solely in-frame clones and lacks some. The sample has approximately 25,000 clones; about 83% are singletons. The V and J genes are TRBV27 and TRBJ1-4; possible D gene TRBD1, 6 bases. This sample comprised peripheral blood, obtained 12 weeks after starting pembrolizumab. The clonotype originates from an adult with mismatch repair-deficient cancer. The DNA for the CDR3 is TGTGCCAGCAGTCCCCTGACAGGTCCAACTAATGAAAAACTGTTTTTT. Its translation is CASSPLTGPTNEKLFF.